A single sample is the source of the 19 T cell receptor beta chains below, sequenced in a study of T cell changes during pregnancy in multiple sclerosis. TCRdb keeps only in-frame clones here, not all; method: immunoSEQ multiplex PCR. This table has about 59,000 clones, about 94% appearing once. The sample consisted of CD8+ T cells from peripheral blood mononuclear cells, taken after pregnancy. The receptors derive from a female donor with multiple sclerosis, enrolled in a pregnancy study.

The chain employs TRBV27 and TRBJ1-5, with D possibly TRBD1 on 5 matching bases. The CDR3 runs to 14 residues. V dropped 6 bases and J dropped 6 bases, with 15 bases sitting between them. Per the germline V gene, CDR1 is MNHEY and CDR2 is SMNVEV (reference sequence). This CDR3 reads CASSTSGRAQPQHF. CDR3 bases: TGTGCCAGCAGCACCTCGGGCAGGGCTCAGCCCCAGCATTTT.

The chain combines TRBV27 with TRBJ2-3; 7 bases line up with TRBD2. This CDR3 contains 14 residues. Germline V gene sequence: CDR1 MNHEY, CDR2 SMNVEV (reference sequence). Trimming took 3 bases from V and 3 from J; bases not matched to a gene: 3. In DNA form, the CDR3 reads TGTGCCAGCAGTTTGGGAGGGGCGACAGATACGCAGTATTTT. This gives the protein CASSLGGATDTQYF.

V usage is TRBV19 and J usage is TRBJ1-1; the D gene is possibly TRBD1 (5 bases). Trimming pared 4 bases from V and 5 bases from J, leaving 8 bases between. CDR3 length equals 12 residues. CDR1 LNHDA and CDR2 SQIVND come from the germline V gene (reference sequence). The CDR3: CASSKGPTEAFF. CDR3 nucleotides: TGTGCCAGTAGTAAGGGGCCAACTGAAGCTTTCTTT.

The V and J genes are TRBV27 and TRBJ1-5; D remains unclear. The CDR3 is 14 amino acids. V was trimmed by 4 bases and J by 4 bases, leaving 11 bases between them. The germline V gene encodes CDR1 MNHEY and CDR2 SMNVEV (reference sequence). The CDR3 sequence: CASSSAGFNQPQHF. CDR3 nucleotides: TGTGCCAGCAGTTCAGCGGGGTTTAATCAGCCCCAGCATTTT.

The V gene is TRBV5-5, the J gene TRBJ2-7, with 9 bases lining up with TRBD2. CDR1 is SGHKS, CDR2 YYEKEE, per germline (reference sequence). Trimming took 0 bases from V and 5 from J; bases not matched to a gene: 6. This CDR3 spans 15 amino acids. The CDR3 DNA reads TGTGCCAGCAGCTTGGCGGGACTAGCCTTGGACGAGCAGTACTTC. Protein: CASSLAGLALDEQYF.

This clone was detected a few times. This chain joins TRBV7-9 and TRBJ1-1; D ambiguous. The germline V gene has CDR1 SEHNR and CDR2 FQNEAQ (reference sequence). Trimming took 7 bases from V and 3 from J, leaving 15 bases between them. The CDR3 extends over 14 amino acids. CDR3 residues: CASNSQRGDTEAFF. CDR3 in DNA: TGTGCCAGCAACTCGCAGCGGGGTGACACTGAAGCTTTCTTT.

The CDR3 region has the DNA TGCGCCAGCAGTGAGGGCCAGGGGTTGATCTACGAGCAGTACTTC. Encoded protein: CASSEGQGLIYEQYF. This rearrangement joins TRBV10-2 to TRBJ2-7; a weak D match, TRBD1 (6 bases). Trimming removed 2 bases from V and 3 bases from J, with 14 bases in between. Germline values: CDR1 WSHSY, CDR2 SAAADI. The CDR3 runs to 15 residues.

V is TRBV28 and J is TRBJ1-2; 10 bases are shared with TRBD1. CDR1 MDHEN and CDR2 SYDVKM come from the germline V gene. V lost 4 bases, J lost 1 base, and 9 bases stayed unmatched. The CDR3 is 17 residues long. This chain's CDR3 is CASSSPGTGDFNYGYTF. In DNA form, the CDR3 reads TGTGCCAGCAGTTCTCCCGGGACAGGGGATTTTAACTATGGCTACACCTTC.

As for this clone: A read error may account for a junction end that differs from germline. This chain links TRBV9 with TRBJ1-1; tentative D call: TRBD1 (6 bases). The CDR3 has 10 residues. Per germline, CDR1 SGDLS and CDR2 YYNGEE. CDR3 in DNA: TGTGCCAGCAGCGGCCGGACAGTACTCTTT. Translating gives CASSGRTVLF.

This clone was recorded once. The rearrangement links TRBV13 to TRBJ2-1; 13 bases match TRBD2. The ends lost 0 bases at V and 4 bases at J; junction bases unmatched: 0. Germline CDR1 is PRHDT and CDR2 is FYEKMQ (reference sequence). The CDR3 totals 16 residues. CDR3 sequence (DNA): TGTGCCAGCAGCTTAGGGGGACTAGCGGGATACAATGAGCAGTTCTTC. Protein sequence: CASSLGGLAGYNEQFF.

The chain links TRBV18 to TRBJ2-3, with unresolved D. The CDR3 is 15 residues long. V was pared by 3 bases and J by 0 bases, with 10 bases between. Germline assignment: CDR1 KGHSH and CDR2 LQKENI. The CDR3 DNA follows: TGTGCCAGCTCACCCCGGCTGACTAGCACAGATACGCAGTATTTT. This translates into CASSPRLTSTDTQYF.

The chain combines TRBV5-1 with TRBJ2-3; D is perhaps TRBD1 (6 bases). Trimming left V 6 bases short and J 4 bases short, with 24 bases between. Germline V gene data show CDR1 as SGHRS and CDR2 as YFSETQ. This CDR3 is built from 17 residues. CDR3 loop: CASNNYGTLTRADTQYF. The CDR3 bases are TGCGCCAGCAACAACTACGGGACACTCACACGGGCAGATACGCAGTATTTT.

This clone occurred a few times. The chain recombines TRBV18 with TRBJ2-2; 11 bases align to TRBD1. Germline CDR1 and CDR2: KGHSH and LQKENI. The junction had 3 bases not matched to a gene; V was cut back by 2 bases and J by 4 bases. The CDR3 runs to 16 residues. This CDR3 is CASSPAGTGGTGELFF. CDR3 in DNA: TGTGCCAGCTCACCAGCCGGGACAGGGGGCACCGGGGAGCTGTTTTTT.

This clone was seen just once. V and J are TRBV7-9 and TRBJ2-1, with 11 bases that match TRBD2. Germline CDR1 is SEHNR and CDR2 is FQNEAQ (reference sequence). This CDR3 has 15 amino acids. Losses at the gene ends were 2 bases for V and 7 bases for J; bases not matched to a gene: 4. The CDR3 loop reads CASSLLAGGENEQFF. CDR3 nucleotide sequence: TGTGCCAGCAGCTTACTAGCGGGAGGTGAGAATGAGCAGTTCTTC.

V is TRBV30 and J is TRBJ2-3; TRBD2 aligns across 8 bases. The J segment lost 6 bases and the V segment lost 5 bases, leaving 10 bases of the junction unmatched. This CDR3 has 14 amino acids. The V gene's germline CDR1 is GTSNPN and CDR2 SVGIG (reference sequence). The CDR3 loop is CAWFPGLVSDTQYF. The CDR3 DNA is TGTGCCTGGTTCCCGGGACTAGTATCCGATACGCAGTATTTT.

The CDR3 DNA follows: TGTGCCAGCAGTGCCTCAGGGTCTCTGGGCTATGGCTACACCTTC. It translates to CASSASGSLGYGYTF. The chain has TRBV27 and TRBJ1-2; D is possibly TRBD1 (5 bases). Trimming removed 5 bases at V and 4 bases at J, with 17 bases between. Per germline, CDR1 MNHEY and CDR2 SMNVEV (reference sequence). This CDR3 is built from 15 residues.

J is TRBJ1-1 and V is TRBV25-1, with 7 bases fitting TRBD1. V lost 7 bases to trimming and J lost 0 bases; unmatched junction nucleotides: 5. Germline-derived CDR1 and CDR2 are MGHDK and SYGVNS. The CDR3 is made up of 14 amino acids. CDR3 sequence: CASKEGQLNTEAFF. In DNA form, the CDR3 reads TGTGCCAGCAAGGAGGGACAGCTGAACACTGAAGCTTTCTTT.

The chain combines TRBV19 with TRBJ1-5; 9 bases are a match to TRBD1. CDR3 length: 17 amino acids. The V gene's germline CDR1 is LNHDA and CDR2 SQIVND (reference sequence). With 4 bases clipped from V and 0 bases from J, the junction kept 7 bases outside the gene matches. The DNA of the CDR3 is TGTGCCAGTAGTACCCGGGACAGGGTTTATAGCAATCAGCCCCAGCATTTT. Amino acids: CASSTRDRVYSNQPQHF.

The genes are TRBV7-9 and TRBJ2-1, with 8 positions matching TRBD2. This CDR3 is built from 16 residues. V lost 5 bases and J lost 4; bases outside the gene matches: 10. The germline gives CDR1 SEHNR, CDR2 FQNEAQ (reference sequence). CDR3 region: CASSLLAEGNYNEQFF. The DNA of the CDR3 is TGTGCCAGCAGCCTACTAGCGGAGGGCAATTACAATGAGCAGTTCTTC.